The following is a T cell receptor beta chain sequence with its context. The antigen remains undetermined. TCRdb independently ran MiXCR on the 5' RACE reads; one entry per CDR3 protein. The sample lists a few hundred thousand distinct CDR3 sequences, roughly an eighth seen once, with approximately 0.98% in the top ten. This entry comes from a study of identical twins. The study's findings and limits: Monozygotic twin pairs showed more out-of-frame TCR alpha sharing than models estimated. Insertion counts were lower in abundant cord blood beta clonotypes, a trend that memory repertoires did not show.

The V end lost 1 base, the J end lost 11 bases, and 11 bases lay between the germline ends. The CDR3 is 12 residues long. The germline V gene encodes CDR1 SGHVS and CDR2 FQNEAQ. These sequences were also reported in another study, on yellow fever vaccine responses in identical twins.

This TCR came from a woman between 18 and 29 years old in good health. The chain combines TRBV7-8 with TRBJ1-1; D unresolved. Sequenced material: CD4+ T cells sorted from blood. The CDR3 region has the DNA TGTGCCAGCAGCTTAGGAGCTGGTGAGGCTTTCTTT. It encodes CASSLGAGEAFF.